This TCR beta chain was retrieved from a study of CD8 T cells in ankylosing spondylitis. TCRdb fed the 5' RACE reads into MiXCR, producing one record per CDR3 protein. The sample holds about 240,000 distinct CDR3 sequences, around a tenth seen once. The CDR3 is made up of 15 amino acids. Germline V gives CDR1 SGDLS, CDR2 YYNGEE. With 4 bases removed from V and 2 bases from J, the gap between germline ends came to 14 bases. As regards this clonotype: The antigen remains undetermined. Given a much more abundant clone one base away, this may be a read error.

Broader study findings: Peripheral blood samples showed relatively rare disease-linked clones, and these clones were CD8+.

This clonotype originated in a male donor with ankylosing spondylitis or in good health (not recorded which). This chain uses TRBV9 with TRBJ2-3; D may be TRBD1 (6 bases). The sequenced sample was blood, either unsorted or a sorted T cell fraction (not recorded which). The CDR3 region has the DNA TGTGCCAGCAGCCCGCAGGGGTCTCTCACAGATACGCAGTATTTT. This encodes CASSPQGSLTDTQYF.